The 25 T cell receptor beta chains presented below share a single source sample, sequenced in a study of blood T cell repertoires in COVID-19. TCRdb's copy holds only in-frame clones and misses some; the assay was immunoSEQ multiplex PCR. This sample has 240,000 or so clones, with approximately 84% found just once. Sequenced input: PBMCs or T cells enriched from blood (not recorded which). Source of these receptors: a woman aged 40 to 55 with acute COVID-19.

The rearrangement links TRBV5-4 to TRBJ2-7; D is uncertain. Trimming took 0 bases from V and 1 from J, leaving 11 bases between them. From germline, CDR1 is SGHNT and CDR2 YYREEE (reference sequence). The CDR3 consists of 15 residues. In DNA form, the CDR3 reads TGTGCCAGCAGCTTGGAACAGCAACCTTCCTACGAGCAGTACTTC. It is translated as CASSLEQQPSYEQYF.

The CDR3 region is CASSPRANRGTEAFF. Here the CDR3 DNA reads TGCGCCAGCAGCCCCCGGGCCAACCGGGGCACTGAAGCTTTCTTT. The chain employs TRBV5-1 and TRBJ1-1, with unresolved D. CDR1 SGHRS and CDR2 YFSETQ come from the germline V gene. The ends were cut back, 4 bases at V and 4 bases at J, with 17 bases in the middle. CDR3 size: 15 residues.

V is TRBV5-6 and J is TRBJ1-1; no firm D call. V was shortened by 4 bases and J by 3 bases, with 16 bases between the two germline ends. The CDR3 sequence is 15 residues long. In germline, CDR1 is SGHDT, CDR2 YYEEEE. CDR3 DNA: TGTGCCAGCAGCCTCTATCGCAATCGGGACACTGAAGCTTTCTTT. Amino acids: CASSLYRNRDTEAFF.

This chain joins TRBV3-1 (or the pseudogene TRBV3-2) and TRBJ2-3; D unresolved. V gave up 2 bases and J gave up 1 base, with 7 bases separating them. The CDR3 totals 14 residues. Per germline, CDR1 LGHDT and CDR2 YNNKEL (reference sequence). The DNA for the CDR3 is TGTGCCAGCAGCCAATTAGCTGGCACAGATACGCAGTATTTT. The encoded protein is CASSQLAGTDTQYF.

This chain joins TRBV6-5 and TRBJ2-5; 8 nucleotides align to TRBD2. Germline CDR1 MNHEY, CDR2 SVGAGI. V trimming: 6 bases; J trimming: 10 bases; junction bases outside the gene matches: 10. CDR3 length equals 13 residues. The CDR3 DNA reads as TGTGCCAGCAGCAACTCGCGGGGGGAGTTCCAGTACTTC. Its protein is CASSNSRGEFQYF.

The chain carries TRBV3-1 (or the pseudogene TRBV3-2) and TRBJ2-1; 9 bases map to TRBD2. Germline lookup yields CDR1 LGHDT and CDR2 YNNKEL (reference sequence). The CDR3 has 16 residues. J lost 7 bases, V lost 1 base, and 8 bases had no gene match. CDR3 amino acids: CASSQVPGTSKNEQFF. The CDR3 DNA reads TGTGCCAGCAGCCAAGTACCCGGGACTAGCAAAAATGAGCAGTTCTTC.

The rearrangement joins TRBV9 to TRBJ2-1; 8 nucleotides align to TRBD2. The J segment lost 5 bases and the V segment lost 1 base, leaving 8 bases of the junction unmatched. The CDR3 is 16 amino acids. CDR1 SGDLS and CDR2 YYNGEE come from the germline V gene. CDR3: CASSVSGTSGHNEQFF. CDR3 nucleotide sequence: TGTGCCAGCAGCGTATCCGGGACTAGTGGACACAATGAGCAGTTCTTC.

At least ten counts were recorded for this clone. The J gene is TRBJ2-7, the V gene TRBV13; TRBD1 aligns across 8 bases. Germline CDR1 PRHDT, CDR2 FYEKMQ (reference sequence). V shed 6 bases, J shed 2 bases, and the junction held 9 bases outside the gene matches. CDR3 length: 15 amino acids. Here the CDR3 DNA reads TGTGCCAGCAGAAAGAAGGGGACAGGAGCCTACGAGCAGTACTTC. This gives the protein CASRKKGTGAYEQYF.

The gene calls are TRBV5-1 and TRBJ2-5; 8 positions agree with TRBD1. From germline, CDR1 is SGHRS and CDR2 YFSETQ. The CDR3 spans 14 residues. The ends lost 4 bases at V and 4 bases at J; junction bases unmatched: 6. The CDR3 protein is CASSIRQGRETQYF. CDR3 DNA: TGCGCCAGCAGCATCCGACAGGGGAGAGAGACCCAGTACTTC.

The J gene is TRBJ2-1, the V gene TRBV7-9, with 8 bases aligning to TRBD1. J was trimmed by 9 bases and V by 7 bases; bases with no gene match: 11. The CDR3 is made up of 14 amino acids. CDR1 is SEHNR, CDR2 FQNEAQ, per germline (reference sequence). CDR3 residues: CASIDGTGLGEQFF. CDR3 coding DNA: TGTGCCAGCATTGACGGGACAGGTCTAGGTGAGCAGTTCTTC.

The V call is TRBV5-6, the J call TRBJ2-1, with TRBD2 matching 7 bases. The CDR3 spans 16 residues. J lost 7 bases, V lost 0 bases, and 10 bases had no gene match. Germline V gene sequence: CDR1 SGHDT, CDR2 YYEEEE. The CDR3 DNA sequence: TGTGCCAGCAGCTTGGCGCTGGCGGGAGATTGGAATGAGCAGTTCTTC. The encoded protein is CASSLALAGDWNEQFF.

This chain uses TRBV11-2 with TRBJ2-7; 11 bases agree with TRBD1. The CDR3 consists of 14 residues. Germline lookup yields CDR1 SGHAT and CDR2 FQNNGV. J was trimmed by 3 bases and V by 6 bases; bases with no gene match: 4. The chain's CDR3 is CASRGTGGNYEQYF. The DNA of the CDR3 is TGTGCCAGCAGGGGGACAGGGGGGAACTACGAGCAGTACTTC.

The genes are TRBV27 and TRBJ2-4; TRBD2 is a possible D gene (5 bases). Trimming removed 6 bases at V and 0 bases at J, with 12 bases between. This CDR3 is built from 15 residues. The V gene's germline CDR1 is MNHEY and CDR2 SMNVEV (reference sequence). CDR3 residues: CASSRDTLAKNIQYF. The CDR3 DNA sequence: TGTGCCAGCAGCCGGGATACACTAGCCAAAAACATTCAGTACTTC.

CDR3 residues: CASSFRPGVGTDTQYF. The CDR3 DNA is TGTGCCAGCAGCTTCCGCCCGGGAGTGGGTACAGATACGCAGTATTTT. The V and J genes are TRBV9 and TRBJ2-3; maybe TRBD2 (6 bases). This CDR3 contains 16 residues. Per the germline V gene, CDR1 is SGDLS and CDR2 is YYNGEE. V was cut by 4 bases and J by 3 bases, with 18 bases left in between.

This clone turned up a few times. The chain links TRBV2 to TRBJ1-3, with a tentative D call TRBD1 (6 bases). Trimming took 6 bases from V and 7 from J, leaving 16 bases between them. The CDR3 consists of 14 residues. Looked up from germline, CDR1 is SNHLY and CDR2 is FYNNEI. In DNA, the CDR3 is TGTGCCAGCAGGGACAAAGGGGGAGTTAACACCATATATTTT. It is translated as CASRDKGGVNTIYF.

This clone was detected only a few times. This chain links TRBV27 with TRBJ1-2; TRBD1 matches 7 bases. Germline assignment: CDR1 MNHEY and CDR2 SMNVEV (reference sequence). This CDR3 has 15 residues. The J segment lost 4 bases and the V segment lost 4 bases, leaving 9 bases of the junction unmatched. The CDR3 loop reads CASSSLRQGGYGYTF. CDR3 nucleotides: TGTGCCAGCAGTTCTCTTAGACAGGGTGGCTATGGCTACACCTTC.

The chain has TRBV5-1 and TRBJ2-7; 9 nucleotides line up with TRBD1. V shed 4 bases and J 5 bases; nucleotides not matched to a gene: 7. Germline V gene data show CDR1 as SGHRS and CDR2 as YFSETQ. The CDR3 is 14 amino acids. The chain's CDR3 is CASSGRDRVHEQYF. The CDR3 nucleotides read TGCGCCAGCAGCGGCCGGGACAGGGTCCACGAGCAGTACTTC. Supplemented by reference TRBV5-1 and TRBJ2-7, the full variable domain reads KAGVTQTPRYLIKTRGQQVTLSCSPISGHRSVSWYQQTPGQGLQFLFEYFSETQRNKGNFPGRFSGRQFSNSRSEMNVSTLELGDSALYLCASSGRDRVHEQYFGPGTRLTVT.

The J gene is TRBJ1-2, the V gene TRBV5-1; 7 nucleotides match TRBD1. J gave up 4 bases and V 4 bases, and 10 bases lay outside the gene matches. Germline values: CDR1 SGHRS, CDR2 YFSETQ. The CDR3 is 15 amino acids. The CDR3 region has the DNA TGCGCCAGCAGCGTACGGACAGGTTTTACCTATGGCTACACCTTC. Translation: CASSVRTGFTYGYTF.

The chain employs TRBV15 and TRBJ2-2, with D tentatively TRBD2 (6 bases). Germline values: CDR1 LNHNV, CDR2 YYDKDF (reference sequence). Trimming shortened V by 1 base and J by 2 bases, and 11 bases separated the two germline ends. CDR3 size: 16 residues. The CDR3 loop reads CATSRAGLTNTGELFF. CDR3 sequence (DNA): TGTGCCACCAGCAGAGCGGGACTTACTAACACCGGGGAGCTGTTTTTT.

This rearrangement joins TRBV19 to TRBJ1-1, with a tentative D call TRBD1 (6 bases). V lost 1 base and J 5 bases, leaving 20 bases between the germline ends. This CDR3 contains 17 residues. Per the germline V gene, CDR1 is LNHDA and CDR2 is SQIVND (reference sequence). CDR3 nucleotide sequence: TGTGCCAGTAGTATAGGCAGTAACAGGGTTAGGGGGACTGAAGCTTTCTTT. Translating gives CASSIGSNRVRGTEAFF.

The table lists this clone with a count of one. The genes are TRBV19 and TRBJ1-1, with D maybe TRBD1 (6 bases). The CDR3 totals 16 residues. V was cut by 6 bases and J by 1 base, with 18 bases left in between. The V gene's germline CDR1 is LNHDA and CDR2 SQIVND (reference sequence). For the CDR3, the DNA is TGTGCCAGTAGCCCGTCCTCAGGGGCAGGGAACACTGAAGCTTTCTTT. It codes for CASSPSSGAGNTEAFF.

This clone has just one count. V gene TRBV7-8 combines with J gene TRBJ2-7; weak D call: TRBD2 (5 bases). V lost 6 bases, J lost 4 bases, and 16 bases lay in between. Germline CDR1 and CDR2: SGHVS and FQNEAQ. CDR3 length: 14 residues. DNA for the CDR3: TGTGCCAGCAGGGGTAGCGTGAGCCTTTACGAGCAGTACTTC. It codes for CASRGSVSLYEQYF.

The rearrangement joins TRBV3-1 (or the pseudogene TRBV3-2) to TRBJ2-1; D is possibly TRBD2 (5 bases). CDR3 length equals 13 residues. V was pared by 0 bases and J by 10 bases, with 10 bases between. Germline CDR1 LGHDT, CDR2 YNNKEL (reference sequence). The CDR3 DNA reads as TGTGCCAGCAGCCAAGATGGGCCTAGCGAGCAGTTCTTC. Encoded protein: CASSQDGPSEQFF.

The rearrangement joins TRBV4-1 to TRBJ2-3; TRBD2 aligns across 7 bases. CDR1 is MGHRA, CDR2 YSYEKL, per germline. V lost 1 base and J lost 0; bases outside the gene matches: 7. This CDR3 is 17 amino acids long. The CDR3 coding sequence is TGCGCCAGCAGCCAAGGAGTAGCGGGCGCTAGCACAGATACGCAGTATTTT. This codes for CASSQGVAGASTDTQYF.

Comments on this clone: One junction end disagrees with the germline gene, perhaps due to a read error. The J gene is TRBJ2-4, the V gene TRBV7-9; D remains ambiguous. Germline-derived CDR1 and CDR2 are SEHNR and FQNEAQ (reference sequence). The CDR3 covers 11 residues. This chain's CDR3 is CASSKIDNASF. The CDR3 nucleotides read TGTGCCAGCAGCAAAATCGACAACGCTTCCTTC.